The entry that follows covers one T cell receptor beta chain sequence. Its antigen is undetermined. This sample was taken from a study of OX40 agonist ivuxolimab in advanced cancers. Study outcomes and limitations: CD8+ T cells were the subset that, on average, had more expanded clones than CD4+.

Deletions cut 2 bases from V and 6 bases from J, with 9 bases between. Germline values: CDR1 SGHDT, CDR2 YYEEEE. The CDR3 extends over 12 amino acids. Clones were read by immunoSEQ multiplex PCR, and TCRdb kept only the in-frame ones, dropping some. The data contain some 30,000 clones, roughly three quarters of them seen just once; the ten biggest clones take up more than 14%. V and J are TRBV5-6 and TRBJ2-7; D remains unclear. The TCR originated in an adult with an advanced solid tumor such as melanoma, head and neck, liver or kidney cancer. Here the sequenced sample was CD4+ or CD8+ T cells sorted from blood, taken in a trial of the OX40 agonist ivuxolimab. CDR3: CASSFPVSEQYF. The CDR3 region has the DNA TGTGCCAGCAGCTTTCCGGTTAGCGAGCAGTACTTC.